A selection of T cell receptor beta chains follows, all from one sample in a study of cytomegalovirus exposure and HLA in healthy donors. Clones were sequenced by immunoSEQ multiplex PCR, and TCRdb holds only the in-frame ones, with some missing. This sample has about 220,000 clones, with about 70% found just once. The sample was PBMCs. These receptors all stem from a woman between 25 and 40 years old in good health and CMV-seronegative. The CDR3 runs from the conserved cysteine through the conserved F or W. Fields, in order: D gene, clone size, V gene, J gene, CDR3 DNA, CDR3 protein. D genes are given only for firm matches. Rows may omit the clone size; those that give it use once, few, many or a size class.

-,-,TRBV9,TRBJ2-7,TGTGCCAGCAGCGTAGGGGTGGGGGGGCCAGAGCAGCAGTACTTC,CASSVGVGGPEQQYF
TRBD2,-,TRBV29-1,TRBJ2-1,TGCAGCGTTGCGTCCAGCGGGGGGGACGATGAGCAGTTCTTC,CSVASSGGDDEQFF
TRBD1,-,TRBV29-1,TRBJ2-3,TGCAGCGTTGAACCGGGACAGGGTACAGATACGCAGTATTTT,CSVEPGQGTDTQYF
TRBD2,-,TRBV7-9,TRBJ2-2,TGTGCCAGCAGCTTACCGACGGGAGGGCCTGACGGGGAGCTGTTTTTT,CASSLPTGGPDGELFF
TRBD1,-,TRBV29-1,TRBJ1-1,TGCAGCGTCAGGGGGCGCATTCCGGAAGCTTTCTTT,CSVRGRIPEAFF
-,-,TRBV15,TRBJ2-1,TGTGCCACCAGCAGACCAACTGGACTATACAATGAGCAGTTCTTC,CATSRPTGLYNEQFF
-,-,TRBV7-9,TRBJ1-2,TGTGCCAGCAGGGGGGAGGGAGGCCGGTATGGCTACACCTTC,CASRGEGGRYGYTF
TRBD2,-,TRBV5-1,TRBJ2-1,TGCGCCAGCAGTTCTGGGACTAGGAGCTCCTACAATGAGCAGTTCTTC,CASSSGTRSSYNEQFF
-,-,TRBV18,TRBJ2-5,TGTGCCAGCTCACCCACGGTCAACCAAGAGACCCAGTACTTC,CASSPTVNQETQYF
-,-,TRBV11-3,TRBJ1-1,TGTGCCAGCAGCTTAGTTTCGTCGGGACTTGAAGCTTTCTTT,CASSLVSSGLEAFF
TRBD2,-,TRBV4-2,TRBJ2-3,TGTGCCAGCAGCCAAGAACCCCATTCGACTAGCGGTAGCACAGATACGCAGTATTTT,CASSQEPHSTSGSTDTQYF
-,-,TRBV11-2,TRBJ1-3,TGTGCCAGCAGCTTACTCTCAGGGCAGGCTTTTCGCACCATATATTTT,CASSLLSGQAFRTIYF
-,-,TRBV2,TRBJ2-7,TGTGCCAGCAGTGAGACGGGAGAGGGGGAGCAGTACTTC,CASSETGEGEQYF
-,-,TRBV7-8,TRBJ2-1,TGTGCCAGCAGCTTAGCGAGAGGGCGTGAGCAGTTCTTC,CASSLARGREQFF
-,-,TRBV27,TRBJ1-4,TGTGCCAGCAGTCCCGTGCAGGGGTCGGGAGAAAAACTGTTTTTT,CASSPVQGSGEKLFF
-,-,TRBV5-5,TRBJ1-3,TGTGCCAGCAGTTTGGCAGGGTTCTCTGGAAACACCATATATTTT,CASSLAGFSGNTIYF
-,-,TRBV10-3,TRBJ1-1,TGTGCCATCAGTGAGGACACCAGTGGAGCTTTCTTT,CAISEDTSGAFF
-,once,TRBV30,TRBJ2-7,TGTGCCTGGGACAGGTCAACTGCTTACGAGCAGTACTTC,CAWDRSTAYEQYF
TRBD1,-,TRBV4-1,TRBJ1-4,TGCGCCAGCAGCCAACCCGGCGGACAGGGAGGTGAAAAACTGTTTTTT,CASSQPGGQGGEKLFF
-,-,TRBV11-2,TRBJ1-1,TGTGCCAGCAGCCCGACAGGGAACACTGAAGCTTTCTTT,CASSPTGNTEAFF
TRBD2,-,TRBV5-1,TRBJ2-7,TGCGCCAGCAGCGTTGGGACTAGCGGAGCTTACGAGCAGTACTTC,CASSVGTSGAYEQYF
-,-,TRBV25-1,TRBJ1-6,TGTGCCAGCAGTACAGGGCTCGGATCACCCCTCCACTTT,CASSTGLGSPLHF
-,-,TRBV5-1,TRBJ1-1,TGCGCCAGCACCAAGGTACCGGGACAAATGAACACTGAAGCTTTCTTT,CASTKVPGQMNTEAFF
-,-,TRBV30,TRBJ2-1,TGTGCCTGGAGTGGGGCGGGGACCGGGGAGCAGTTCTTC,CAWSGAGTGEQFF
TRBD2,-,TRBV19,TRBJ2-1,TGTGCCAGTAGTATATCCGCCGTACGTAGCGGGGGGATCTACAATGAGCAGTTCTTC,CASSISAVRSGGIYNEQFF
-,-,TRBV4-1,TRBJ2-7,TGCGCCAGCAGCCAAGAACCCCCTATGGTCGAGCAGTACTTC,CASSQEPPMVEQYF
TRBD1,-,TRBV7-9,TRBJ1-1,TGTGCCAGCAGCTTTCTGGACAGGGGGCACACTGAAGCTTTCTTT,CASSFLDRGHTEAFF
-,-,TRBV7-9,TRBJ2-7,TGTGCCAGCAGCTCCCCCGGGACTGCCTTCCACGAGCAGTACTTC,CASSSPGTAFHEQYF
-,-,TRBV2,TRBJ1-2,TGTGCCACCAATCGGGGGACTGATGGCTACACCTTC,CATNRGTDGYTF
TRBD2,-,TRBV5-1,TRBJ2-3,TGCGCCAGCAGCTTACTAGCGGTACAGCGAGATACGCAGTATTTT,CASSLLAVQRDTQYF
-,-,TRBV6-6,TRBJ1-1,TGTGCCAGCAGTTACTCGGGGGGGAGCGACACTGAAGCTTTCTTT,CASSYSGGSDTEAFF
-,few,TRBV6-5,TRBJ1-1,TGTGCCAGCAGTGGGGACGGGACAATTAACACTGAAGCTTTCTTT,CASSGDGTINTEAFF
TRBD2,-,TRBV7-3,TRBJ2-1,TGTGTCAGCAGCTCCACCCCGGGACTAGCGGCAACCAATGAGCAGTTCTTC,CVSSSTPGLAATNEQFF
TRBD1,once,TRBV30,TRBJ1-4,TGTGCCTGGACCCCGGACAGGATGGGCGAAAAACTGTTTTTT,CAWTPDRMGEKLFF
TRBD1,-,TRBV10-1,TRBJ1-1,TGCGCCAGCAGTGCCAGGGGGCTACACACTGAAGCTTTCTTT,CASSARGLHTEAFF
TRBD1,-,TRBV6-5,TRBJ1-5,TGTGCCAGCGGACAGGGCAATCAGCCCCAGCATTTT,CASGQGNQPQHF
-,-,TRBV14,TRBJ2-7,TGTGCCAGCAGCCAGGAATTGCGCGGGAACCCTGGGGGCTACGAGCAGTACTTC,CASSQELRGNPGGYEQYF
-,few,TRBV5-6,TRBJ1-1,TGTGCCAGCAGCTTTACTGAGAACACTGAAGCTTTCTTT,CASSFTENTEAFF
-,-,TRBV5-1,TRBJ1-1,TGCGCCAGCAGCTTGTCAGGGGATTACACTGAAGCTTTCTTT,CASSLSGDYTEAFF
TRBD2,-,TRBV25-1,TRBJ2-7,TGTGCCAGCAGCCCCGGGACTAACTCCTACGAGCAGTACTTC,CASSPGTNSYEQYF
TRBD1,-,TRBV5-8,TRBJ2-7,TGTGCCAGCAGCCCCCAGGACAGGCCCTACGAGCAGTACTTC,CASSPQDRPYEQYF
-,-,TRBV19,TRBJ1-2,TGTGCCAGTAGAGCAGGGTCAGGCTACACCTTC,CASRAGSGYTF
-,once,TRBV27,TRBJ2-3,TGTGCCAGCAGTTTAAGAGGGTCCAGGGATACGCAGTATTTT,CASSLRGSRDTQYF
TRBD2,-,TRBV7-6,TRBJ2-3,TGTGCCAGCAGCTCCTTGGCGGGAGGCCCCACAGATACGCAGTATTTT,CASSSLAGGPTDTQYF
-,-,TRBV13,TRBJ1-1,TGTGCCAGCAGCTTCTTCAACGGGGACACTGAAGCTTTCTTT,CASSFFNGDTEAFF
-,few,TRBV25-1,TRBJ2-5,TGTGCCAGCAGTGAATGGGGGGGCTCTTGGGAGACCCAGTACTTC,CASSEWGGSWETQYF